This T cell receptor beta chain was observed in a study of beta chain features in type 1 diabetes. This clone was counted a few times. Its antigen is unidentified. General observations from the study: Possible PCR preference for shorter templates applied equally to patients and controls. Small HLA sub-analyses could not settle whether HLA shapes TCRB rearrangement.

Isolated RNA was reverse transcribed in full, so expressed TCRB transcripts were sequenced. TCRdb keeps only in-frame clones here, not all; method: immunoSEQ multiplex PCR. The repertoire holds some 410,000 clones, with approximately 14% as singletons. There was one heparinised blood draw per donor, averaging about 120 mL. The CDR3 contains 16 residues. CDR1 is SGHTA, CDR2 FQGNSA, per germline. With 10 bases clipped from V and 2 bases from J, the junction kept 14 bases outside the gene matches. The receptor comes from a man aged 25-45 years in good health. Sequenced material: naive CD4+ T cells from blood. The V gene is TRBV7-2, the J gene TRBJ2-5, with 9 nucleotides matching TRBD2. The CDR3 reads CATSRGGGGAQETQYF. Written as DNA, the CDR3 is TGTGCCACCTCTAGAGGGGGCGGGGGGGCTCAAGAGACCCAGTACTTC. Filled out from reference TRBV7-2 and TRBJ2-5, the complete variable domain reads GAGVSQSPSNKVTEKGKDVELRCDPISGHTALYWYRQSLGQGLEFLIYFQGNSAPDKSGLPSDRFSAERTGGSVSTLTIQRTQQEDSAVYLCATSRGGGGAQETQYFGPGTRLLVL.